This entry is about one T cell receptor (beta chain). The source of the sample is a study of blood T cell repertoires in COVID-19. V was clipped by 4 bases and J by 7 bases, with 11 bases between them. Germline loops: CDR1 KGHDR, CDR2 SFDVKD. CDR3 size: 13 residues. Some clones are missing from TCRdb's copy, which holds only in-frame ones; the method was immunoSEQ multiplex PCR. The table has 110,000 or so clones, roughly nine tenths seen once. This sequence originates from a man aged 65-85 years with active or convalescent COVID-19. The rearrangement joins TRBV24-1 to TRBJ2-3, with D perhaps TRBD2 (6 bases). The sequencing sample was made of peripheral blood. The CDR3 reads CATSDGGINTQYF. For the CDR3, the DNA is TGTGCCACCAGTGACGGGGGTATTAATACGCAGTATTTT.